Below are 29 T cell receptor beta chains sequenced from a single sample in a study of blood T cell repertoires in COVID-19. The method was immunoSEQ multiplex PCR; TCRdb's version includes in-frame clones alone and lacks a portion of them. The sample holds more than 110,000 clones; roughly 85% are singletons and the top ten take about 3.2%. The specimen sequenced was peripheral blood. All receptors come from a man in his fifties or sixties with acute or convalescent COVID-19.

This rearrangement joins TRBV10-1 to TRBJ2-1; TRBD1 matches 7 bases. Per germline, CDR1 WNHNN and CDR2 SYGVQD (reference sequence). Trimming at V came to 5 bases and at J to 5 bases, leaving 9 bases not matched to a gene. The CDR3 covers 15 residues. The chain's CDR3 is CASSPGTEIDNEQFF. The CDR3 nucleotides read TGCGCCAGCAGTCCCGGGACAGAAATTGACAATGAGCAGTTCTTC.

The CDR3 DNA sequence: TGCGCCAGCAGCTTGGGACAGCTCACAACTAATGAAAAACTGTTTTTT. Translation: CASSLGQLTTNEKLFF. The chain couples TRBV5-1 to TRBJ1-4, with TRBD1 as a possible D gene (5 bases). The V end lost 0 bases, the J end lost 0 bases, and 9 bases lay between the germline ends. The V gene's germline CDR1 is SGHRS and CDR2 YFSETQ. This CDR3 is built from 16 residues.

The CDR3 bases are TGTGCCTGGAGTGCCGGGACAGGTTTCGATACGCAGTATTTT. Translation: CAWSAGTGFDTQYF. The chain recombines TRBV30 with TRBJ2-3, with 8 bases lining up with TRBD1. V shed 1 base, J shed 6 bases, and the junction held 6 bases outside the gene matches. This CDR3 has 14 amino acids. Germline assignment: CDR1 GTSNPN and CDR2 SVGIG (reference sequence).

The chain couples TRBV12-3 or TRBV12-4 to TRBJ1-5; 7 bases map to TRBD1. V trimming: 5 bases; J trimming: 4 bases; junction bases outside the gene matches: 2. The CDR3 is made up of 13 amino acids. CDR3 region: CASSTGANQPQHF. Here the CDR3 DNA reads TGTGCCAGCAGTACAGGGGCAAATCAGCCCCAGCATTTT.

The chain carries TRBV5-4 and TRBJ2-2, with a tentative D call TRBD2 (5 bases). Trimming removed 4 bases at V and 1 base at J, with 11 bases between. Germline loops: CDR1 SGHNT, CDR2 YYREEE (reference sequence). This CDR3 has 15 residues. The CDR3 loop reads CASSLRTWNTGELFF. CDR3 bases: TGTGCCAGCAGCCTACGGACTTGGAACACCGGGGAGCTGTTTTTT.

The CDR3 region has the DNA TGTGCCAGCAGTTACCCCTCCGAGCAGTACTTC. It translates to CASSYPSEQYF. The chain uses TRBV6-2 or TRBV6-3 and TRBJ2-7; D not resolved. The CDR3 extends over 11 amino acids. V lost 2 bases to trimming and J lost 6 bases, with 5 bases between them. Germline V gives CDR1 MNHEY, CDR2 SVGEGT.

The V gene is TRBV10-3, the J gene TRBJ1-1; 8 nucleotides line up with TRBD1. The CDR3 is 11 residues long. Trimming removed 11 bases from V and 10 bases from J; junction bases left unmatched: 9. Germline V CDR1 and CDR2: ENHRY, SYGVKD. CDR3 in amino acids: CAARTGSGAFF. The CDR3 DNA reads TGTGCCGCCCGGACAGGGAGTGGAGCTTTCTTT.

J is TRBJ1-1 and V is TRBV6-5; unclear D gene. Trimming took 1 base from V and 6 from J, leaving 15 bases between them. The germline gives CDR1 MNHEY, CDR2 SVGAGI. This CDR3 contains 15 residues. Written as DNA, the CDR3 is TGTGCCAGCAGTTACTTCCAAGCGAAGGTTCCTGAAGCTTTCTTT. Translation gives CASSYFQAKVPEAFF.

The chain carries TRBV28 and TRBJ2-5; 7 nucleotides line up with TRBD2. J gave up 3 bases and V 6 bases, and 7 bases lay outside the gene matches. Germline V gene lookup returns CDR1 MDHEN and CDR2 SYDVKM. The CDR3 is made up of 14 amino acids. As DNA, the CDR3 is TGTGCCAGCAGCACCGGGACTATAAAAGAGACCCAGTACTTC. Encoded protein: CASSTGTIKETQYF.

The chain employs TRBV3-1 (or the pseudogene TRBV3-2) and TRBJ1-1; D is undetermined. The CDR3 has 15 residues. Trimming pared 1 base from V and 0 bases from J, leaving 9 bases between. CDR1 and CDR2 from the germline V gene are LGHDT and YNNKEL (reference sequence). The CDR3 spells CASSQGIEMNTEAFF. The DNA of the CDR3 is TGTGCCAGCAGCCAAGGTATAGAGATGAACACTGAAGCTTTCTTT.

The chain couples TRBV7-6 to TRBJ1-2; D may be TRBD1 (5 bases). This CDR3 contains 13 residues. Per germline, CDR1 SGHVS and CDR2 FNYEAQ. Trimming pared 1 base from V and 8 bases from J, leaving 11 bases between. The CDR3 sequence: CASSLGAGDGYTF. The CDR3 DNA reads TGTGCCAGCAGCTTAGGAGCGGGGGACGGCTACACCTTC. The entire variable domain, with the rest obtained from reference TRBV7-6 and TRBJ1-2, is as follows: GAGVSQSPRYKVTKRGQDVALRCDPISGHVSLYWYRQALGQGPEFLTYFNYEAQQDKSGLPNDRFSAERPEGSISTLTIQRTEQRDSAMYRCASSLGAGDGYTFGSGTRLTVV.

The chain couples TRBV6-5 to TRBJ1-5, with 9 bases that match TRBD1. With V trimmed by 6 bases and J by 4 bases, 7 bases remained unmatched. Germline CDR1 MNHEY, CDR2 SVGAGI. CDR3 length: 15 amino acids. The CDR3 loop is CASRSGTGTNQPQHF. The CDR3 coding sequence is TGTGCCAGCAGATCCGGGACAGGGACGAATCAGCCCCAGCATTTT.

This clone is a singleton in its sample. The chain couples TRBV4-1 to TRBJ1-6; TRBD1 matches at 7 bases. The CDR3 is 15 residues long. Germline V CDR1 and CDR2: MGHRA, YSYEKL. V lost 0 bases, J lost 10 bases, and 6 bases stayed unmatched. Written as DNA, the CDR3 is TGCGCCAGCAGCCAAGATGACAGGGTGAGCTCACCCCTCCACTTT. Protein product: CASSQDDRVSSPLHF.

This clone was detected only a few times. The rearrangement uses TRBV18 and TRBJ2-1; TRBD2 is a possible D gene (6 bases). The CDR3 totals 13 residues. Trimming left V 3 bases short and J 8 bases short, with 11 bases between. Germline loops: CDR1 KGHSH, CDR2 LQKENI. The CDR3 protein is CASSPTSIDEQFF. In DNA form, the CDR3 reads TGTGCCAGCTCACCTACTAGCATCGATGAGCAGTTCTTC. Full variable domain (missing parts from reference TRBV18 and TRBJ2-1): NAGVMQNPRHLVRRRGQEARLRCSPMKGHSHVYWYRQLPEEGLKFMVYLQKENIIDESGMPKERFSAEFPKEGPSILRIQQVVRGDSAAYFCASSPTSIDEQFFGPGTRLTVL.

This chain links TRBV7-9 with TRBJ1-1; D is uncertain. Per germline, CDR1 SEHNR and CDR2 FQNEAQ (reference sequence). Trimming shortened V by 3 bases and J by 1 base, and 3 bases separated the two germline ends. This CDR3 has 12 amino acids. Written as DNA, the CDR3 is TGTGCCAGCAGCTTCTCGAACACTGAAGCTTTCTTT. The encoded protein is CASSFSNTEAFF. Full variable domain (remainder filled in from reference TRBV7-9 and TRBJ1-1): DTGVSQNPRHKITKRGQNVTFRCDPISEHNRLYWYRQTLGQGPEFLTYFQNEAQLEKSRLLSDRFSAERPKGSFSTLEIQRTEQGDSAMYLCASSFSNTEAFFGQGTRLTVV.

The J gene is TRBJ1-5, the V gene TRBV7-9, with 10 positions matching TRBD1. There are 15 residues in the CDR3. V shed 1 base and J 6 bases; nucleotides not matched to a gene: 3. CDR1 SEHNR and CDR2 FQNEAQ come from the germline V gene (reference sequence). CDR3 nucleotides: TGTGCCAGCAGCTTAGATGGGACAGGGGCTCAGCCCCAGCATTTT. Amino acids: CASSLDGTGAQPQHF.

This clone was detected once. This chain links TRBV11-3 with TRBJ1-3; D is unclear. The CDR3 is 16 amino acids. Germline-derived CDR1 and CDR2 are SGHNT and YENEEA. Between the trimmed V and J ends, which lost 2 bases and 3 bases, there was a span of 14 bases. The CDR3 coding sequence is TGTGCCAGCAGCTTACGTCGGGTCAGCGTTGGAAACACCATATATTTT. This gives the protein CASSLRRVSVGNTIYF.

V and J are TRBV5-1 and TRBJ1-1, with D hard to call. Trimming left V 1 base short and J 4 bases short, with 11 bases between. Germline V lookup: CDR1 SGHRS, CDR2 YFSETQ. The CDR3 runs 14 residues. The CDR3 protein is CASSLRLPGTEAFF. CDR3 bases: TGCGCCAGCAGCTTGAGATTACCCGGCACTGAAGCTTTCTTT.

The rearrangement uses TRBV7-3 and TRBJ2-7; D remains unclear. Germline V gives CDR1 SGHTA, CDR2 FQGTGA. The CDR3 runs 14 residues. With 5 bases removed from V and 2 bases from J, the gap between germline ends came to 13 bases. The CDR3 DNA follows: TGTGCCAGCAGCCCTATAATCGTAGCCTACGAGCAGTACTTC. Translated, it gives CASSPIIVAYEQYF.

The chain has TRBV19 and TRBJ2-1, with 11 bases fitting TRBD2. This CDR3 has 17 residues. The J segment lost 0 bases and the V segment lost 7 bases, leaving 8 bases of the junction unmatched. Germline loops: CDR1 LNHDA, CDR2 SQIVND (reference sequence). The CDR3 spells CASNSGTSGRSYNEQFF. The CDR3 DNA reads as TGTGCCAGTAATTCCGGGACTAGCGGACGCTCCTACAATGAGCAGTTCTTC.

Only a few counts were recorded for this clone. The chain carries TRBV6-1 and TRBJ1-2; D possibly corresponds to TRBD1 (5 bases). V was pared by 1 base and J by 5 bases, with 11 bases between. The CDR3 consists of 14 residues. CDR1 is MNHNS, CDR2 SASEGT, per germline. CDR3: CASSEVRGGYGYTF. DNA of the CDR3: TGTGCCAGCAGTGAAGTAAGGGGTGGGTATGGCTACACCTTC.

The chain has TRBV12-3 or TRBV12-4 and TRBJ2-3, with D perhaps TRBD1 (6 bases). The CDR3 totals 13 residues. The V gene lost 6 bases and the J gene lost 2 bases, with 9 bases spanning the gap. CDR3 coding DNA: TGTGCCAGCAGACAGGGTTACACAGATACGCAGTATTTT. Protein: CASRQGYTDTQYF.

The chain combines TRBV11-2 with TRBJ1-2, with D tentatively TRBD1 (5 bases). CDR1 and CDR2 (germline): SGHAT, FQNNGV. V was shortened by 4 bases and J by 0 bases, with 12 bases between the two germline ends. This CDR3 region has 15 residues. CDR3 DNA: TGTGCCAGCAGCTCGCGGGACGGAGCTAACTATGGCTACACCTTC. It specifies CASSSRDGANYGYTF.

The V gene is TRBV5-1, the J gene TRBJ1-3; D is possibly TRBD1 (6 bases). The CDR3 runs 15 residues. Germline assignment: CDR1 SGHRS and CDR2 YFSETQ. V shed 4 bases and J shed 0 bases, with 11 bases lying between them. The CDR3: CASSPDSYSGNTIYF. For the CDR3, the DNA is TGCGCCAGCAGCCCGGACAGCTACTCTGGAAACACCATATATTTT. Full variable domain (missing parts from reference TRBV5-1 and TRBJ1-3): KAGVTQTPRYLIKTRGQQVTLSCSPISGHRSVSWYQQTPGQGLQFLFEYFSETQRNKGNFPGRFSGRQFSNSRSEMNVSTLELGDSALYLCASSPDSYSGNTIYFGEGSWLTVV.

The CDR3 sequence: CASSSGANVLTF. The CDR3, as DNA: TGTGCCAGCTCATCTGGGGCCAACGTCCTGACTTTC. The chain couples TRBV7-3 to TRBJ2-6; D unresolved. Germline lookup yields CDR1 SGHTA and CDR2 FQGTGA. CDR3 length: 12 amino acids. Trimming took off 8 bases at V and 1 base at J, with 3 bases between the two ends.

The V gene is TRBV5-1, the J gene TRBJ1-6, with D possibly being TRBD1 (6 bases). Germline V lookup: CDR1 SGHRS, CDR2 YFSETQ. The CDR3 has 15 residues. Trimming shortened V by 0 bases and J by 8 bases, and 12 bases separated the two germline ends. Here the CDR3 DNA reads TGCGCCAGCAGCTTGGTGAACAGGGACGATTCACCCCTCCACTTT. It encodes CASSLVNRDDSPLHF.

The CDR3 nucleotides read TGCAGCGTTGAAGATGTATCGGGAGACGATGGCTACACCTTC. This codes for CSVEDVSGDDGYTF. V usage is TRBV29-1 and J usage is TRBJ1-2, with D uncertain. V was shortened by 0 bases and J by 6 bases, with 14 bases between the two germline ends. The CDR3 totals 14 residues. CDR1 and CDR2 (germline): SQVTM, ANQGSEA.

In its sample, this clone was seen a few times. The CDR3 DNA reads TGCGCCAGCAGCTTCGGGACAGGGGGCACAGATACGCAGTATTTT. Encoded protein: CASSFGTGGTDTQYF. The chain uses TRBV5-1 and TRBJ2-3; TRBD1 matches at 10 bases. In germline, CDR1 is SGHRS, CDR2 YFSETQ. This CDR3 spans 15 amino acids. Trimming cost V 2 bases and J 1 base; bases outside gene matches: 1.

This chain connects TRBV19 to TRBJ1-5; tentative D call: TRBD1 (5 bases). V was clipped by 3 bases and J by 5 bases, with 17 bases between them. The CDR3 has 16 residues. CDR1 and CDR2 from the germline V gene are LNHDA and SQIVND (reference sequence). As DNA, the CDR3 is TGTGCCAGTAGTATGATTGGCGGGACCTTTGATCAGCCCCAGCATTTT. Its protein product is CASSMIGGTFDQPQHF.